Listed here are 8 T cell receptor beta chains from one sample, sequenced in a study of technical replicates of blood from several donors. Libraries were prepared by immunoSEQ multiplex PCR; TCRdb keeps only in-frame clonotypes and omits some of them. The table lists some 75,000 clones, 96% of them singletons. Sequencing was performed on T cells isolated from PBMCs. The receptors were sampled from a human donor in good health.

The J gene is TRBJ2-7, the V gene TRBV19; D possibly corresponds to TRBD2 (5 bases). The V gene's germline CDR1 is LNHDA and CDR2 SQIVND (reference sequence). The CDR3 has 13 amino acids. Trimming removed 5 bases from V and 3 bases from J, with 11 bases in between. The chain's CDR3 is CASSGLFLYEQYF. The CDR3 bases are TGTGCCAGTAGTGGACTCTTTCTCTACGAGCAGTACTTC.

The chain joins TRBV21-1 to TRBJ1-1; the table calls TRBD1, which could not be checked here. TRBV21-1 is flagged as a pseudogene. The CDR3 loop spans 14 amino acids. The CDR3 nucleotides read TGTGCCAGCACCCCGACAGGGGGGTTCACTGAAGCTTTCTTT. Translating gives CASTPTGGFTEAFF.

The rearrangement links TRBV10-3 to TRBJ2-7; D not resolved. Trimming left V 8 bases short and J 7 bases short, with 12 bases between. CDR3 size: 11 residues. Looked up from germline, CDR1 is ENHRY and CDR2 is SYGVKD. The CDR3 is CAIAAAGEQYF. DNA for the CDR3: TGTGCCATCGCGGCCGCCGGTGAGCAGTACTTC.

This chain links TRBV21-1 with TRBJ2-3; the table's D call TRBD2 went unverified against the DNA. TRBV21-1 is annotated as a pseudogene. There are 15 residues in the CDR3. In DNA, the CDR3 is TGTGCCAGCAGCAAACGGAGCACCCTACCACATACGCAGTATTTT. Its translation: CASSKRSTLPHTQYF.

The chain links TRBV30 to TRBJ2-7; TRBD2 agrees at 12 bases. The germline gives CDR1 GTSNPN, CDR2 SVGIG (reference sequence). J was trimmed by 6 bases and V by 6 bases; bases with no gene match: 24. This CDR3 has 19 residues. The CDR3 DNA reads TGTGCCTGTGATGATCTAGGACTAGCGGGGCGCCCCACCGGTTCCGAGCAGTACTTC. Its protein product is CACDDLGLAGRPTGSEQYF.

The chain joins TRBV6-6 to TRBJ1-5, with 10 bases matching TRBD1. Trimming at V came to 4 bases and at J to 7 bases, leaving 4 bases not matched to a gene. Germline CDR1 reads MNHNY; CDR2 reads SVGAGI (reference sequence). The CDR3 sequence is 14 residues long. The CDR3 DNA reads TGTGCCAGCAGTTCAGGGACAGGGGAACAGCCCCAGCATTTT. It translates to CASSSGTGEQPQHF.

V and J are TRBV4-1 and TRBJ1-5, with unresolved D. The CDR3 sequence is 17 residues long. V dropped 4 bases and J dropped 3 bases, with 19 bases sitting between them. Per the germline V gene, CDR1 is MGHRA and CDR2 is YSYEKL. The CDR3 nucleotides read TGCGCCAGCAGCCGCCTTCCCTTAGTGGGAGACAATCAGCCCCAGCATTTT. Protein product: CASSRLPLVGDNQPQHF.

The chain combines TRBV19 with TRBJ1-2; TRBD1 aligns across 7 bases. V was clipped by 4 bases and J by 8 bases; unmatched bases: 10. Looked up from germline, CDR1 is LNHDA and CDR2 is SQIVND (reference sequence). The CDR3 totals 14 residues. This chain's CDR3 is CASSNRDRWTGYTF. CDR3 nucleotide sequence: TGTGCCAGTAGTAACAGGGACAGATGGACGGGCTACACCTTC.